There are many counts of the clone carrying this T cell receptor (beta chain). The target antigen is unknown. The source of the sample is a study of identical twins. General observations from the study: Low generation-probability sequences were in excess among twin-shared out-of-frame alpha sequences.

Germline CDR1 is DFQATT and CDR2 is SNEGSKA (reference sequence). Unmatched junction bases numbered 10, after V lost 0 bases and J lost 7 bases. The CDR3 is 15 amino acids. From the 5' RACE reads, TCRdb called clonotypes with MiXCR, one entry per CDR3 protein. The sample lists roughly 540,000 distinct CDR3 sequences; less than 25% were seen once. This sample also appeared in a second study, on T cells expressing NK-cell markers. According to that study: The sorts in several experiments were restricted to alpha-beta TCR T cells by an anti-gamma-delta TCR antibody. Nothing established the HCMV specificity of expanded NKG2C+ T cell clones.

This TCR derives from a woman younger than 35 in good health. The rearrangement links TRBV20-1 to TRBJ1-2; 8 nucleotides align to TRBD1. Sample: CD4+ T cells sorted from blood. CDR3 bases: TGCAGTGCTAGAGATCTCGTGACAGGGGAGATTGGCTACACCTTC. As protein: CSARDLVTGEIGYTF.